The 27 T cell receptor beta chains presented below share a single source sample, sequenced in a study of CD8+ T cells in alopecia areata. Sequencing templates came from extracted RNA that was reverse transcribed into cDNA. The table came from immunoSEQ multiplex PCR; TCRdb's copy has only in-frame clones and leaves some out. The table records 200,000 to 250,000 clones, under 70% of them present only once. The treatment here: oral pan-JAK inhibitor, 5-10 mg twice daily. The source material was CD4+ T cells sorted from blood, sampled at week 4, from a patient treated with tofacitinib. The receptor source for this set is a human donor with alopecia areata.

The V call is TRBV7-2, the J call TRBJ2-1; 9 bases agree with TRBD2. Germline CDR1 reads SGHTA; CDR2 reads FQGNSA. J lost 2 bases, V lost 1 base, and 3 bases had no gene match. The CDR3 is 16 amino acids. The CDR3 protein is CASSLVGGGAYNEQFF. CDR3 DNA: TGTGCCAGCAGCTTAGTAGGCGGGGGGGCCTACAATGAGCAGTTCTTC.

The V and J genes are TRBV7-9 and TRBJ1-1; D is unclear. Germline V gene data show CDR1 as SEHNR and CDR2 as FQNEAQ (reference sequence). Trimming cost V 6 bases and J 1 base, with 9 bases left between them. This CDR3 region has 13 residues. CDR3: CASSVPANTEAFF. CDR3 in DNA: TGTGCCAGCAGTGTTCCGGCGAACACTGAAGCTTTCTTT.

The J gene is TRBJ2-6, the V gene TRBV29-1; D unresolved. Trimming cost V 3 bases and J 0 bases, with 6 bases left between them. Germline assignment: CDR1 SQVTM and CDR2 ANQGSEA. The length of the CDR3 is 14 residues. The CDR3 nucleotides read TGCAGCGTTGACAGTGACTCTGGGGCCAACGTCCTGACTTTC. Amino acids: CSVDSDSGANVLTF.

This chain connects TRBV7-2 to TRBJ2-7; no definite D call. The CDR3 runs to 13 residues. Trimming stripped 8 bases from V and 4 bases from J, with 15 bases between. The germline gives CDR1 SGHTA, CDR2 FQGNSA. In DNA form, the CDR3 reads TGTGCCAGCGGCGGATACGACGGATACGAGCAGTACTTC. Translating it yields CASGGYDGYEQYF. The whole variable domain, remainder taken from reference TRBV7-2 and TRBJ2-7, is GAGVSQSPSNKVTEKGKDVELRCDPISGHTALYWYRQSLGQGLEFLIYFQGNSAPDKSGLPSDRFSAERTGGSVSTLTIQRTQQEDSAVYLCASGGYDGYEQYFGPGTRLTVT.

V usage is TRBV5-6 and J usage is TRBJ2-5, with TRBD2 matching 8 bases. After removal of 0 bases from V and 4 bases from J, the junction contained 2 bases not matched to a gene. CDR1 and CDR2 from the germline V gene are SGHDT and YYEEEE. This CDR3 spans 14 amino acids. The CDR3 protein is CASSLASGGETQYF. The CDR3 DNA is TGTGCCAGCAGCTTGGCCAGCGGGGGAGAGACCCAGTACTTC.

The rearrangement uses TRBV2 and TRBJ2-1; the match to TRBD1 covers 8 bases. J was trimmed by 7 bases and V by 8 bases; bases with no gene match: 10. Germline V gene lookup returns CDR1 SNHLY and CDR2 FYNNEI. The CDR3 extends over 14 amino acids. The DNA for the CDR3 is TGTGCCAGCGGCTGGCAGGGGGCGTTTAATGAGCAGTTCTTC. This translates into CASGWQGAFNEQFF.

The DNA for the CDR3 is TGCAGCGTCTTGGGACTAGATACGCAGTATTTT. The encoded protein is CSVLGLDTQYF. The chain links TRBV29-1 to TRBJ2-3, with D perhaps matching TRBD2 (6 bases). Trimming took off 6 bases at V and 5 bases at J, with 9 bases between the two ends. Looked up from germline, CDR1 is SQVTM and CDR2 is ANQGSEA. This CDR3 region has 11 residues.

This CDR3 is CASSVGGGGANYGYTF. The DNA for the CDR3 is TGTGCCAGCAGCGTAGGAGGAGGGGGCGCGAACTATGGCTACACCTTC. The chain has TRBV9 and TRBJ1-2; TRBD1 agrees at 7 bases. The CDR3 extends over 16 amino acids. V lost 0 bases to trimming and J lost 2 bases; unmatched junction nucleotides: 7. Germline CDR1 is SGDLS and CDR2 is YYNGEE.

The gene calls are TRBV6-6 and TRBJ2-2, with D uncertain. This CDR3 is built from 14 residues. V was shortened by 0 bases and J by 9 bases, with 11 bases between the two germline ends. The germline V gene has CDR1 MNHNY and CDR2 SVGAGI (reference sequence). CDR3 coding DNA: TGTGCCAGCAGTTACTCCTTCGTTGACAGGGAGCTGTTTTTT. Translated, it gives CASSYSFVDRELFF.

The chain has TRBV29-1 and TRBJ2-7; D is possibly TRBD1 (6 bases). The CDR3 extends over 9 amino acids. V lost 7 bases to trimming and J lost 9 bases, with 10 bases between them. Germline CDR1 and CDR2: SQVTM and ANQGSEA. CDR3: CSERTAQYF. DNA of the CDR3: TGCAGCGAGAGGACAGCGCAGTACTTC.

The V gene is TRBV4-1, the J gene TRBJ1-2; TRBD1 is a possible D gene (6 bases). CDR1 and CDR2 (germline): MGHRA, YSYEKL. Trimming removed 4 bases from V and 2 bases from J, with 20 bases in between. The CDR3 length is 17 residues. The CDR3 DNA is TGCGCCAGCAGCCCGGGCGTTGCAGGGACACTCAACTATGGCTACACCTTC. This codes for CASSPGVAGTLNYGYTF.

The chain employs TRBV19 and TRBJ2-3; D possibly corresponds to TRBD2 (5 bases). Germline CDR1 is LNHDA and CDR2 is SQIVND (reference sequence). This CDR3 is 14 amino acids long. Trimming shortened V by 1 base and J by 0 bases, and 5 bases separated the two germline ends. The CDR3 loop reads CASSIAGSTDTQYF. Written as DNA, the CDR3 is TGTGCCAGTAGTATAGCGGGGAGCACAGATACGCAGTATTTT.

J is TRBJ2-2 and V is TRBV10-3; D is unclear. Trimming pared 7 bases from V and 1 base from J, leaving 16 bases between. Germline CDR1 is ENHRY and CDR2 is SYGVKD. The CDR3 totals 16 residues. The CDR3 region is CAIMVSETVNTGELFF. The CDR3 nucleotides are TGTGCCATCATGGTTTCCGAGACGGTGAACACCGGGGAGCTGTTTTTT.

The V and J genes are TRBV5-5 and TRBJ1-5; 7 positions match TRBD1. This CDR3 is 14 amino acids long. V lost 4 bases and J lost 3; bases outside the gene matches: 4. CDR1 and CDR2 from the germline V gene are SGHKS and YYEKEE (reference sequence). The CDR3 sequence is CASSTGQFNQPQHF. The CDR3 DNA sequence: TGTGCCAGCAGCACGGGACAGTTCAATCAGCCCCAGCATTTT.

This CDR3 reads CASSIRNEQFF. DNA for the CDR3: TGTGCCAGTAGTATCAGGAATGAGCAGTTCTTC. The V gene is TRBV19, the J gene TRBJ2-1; unclear D gene. V lost 3 bases and J lost 7, with 4 bases in between. The CDR3 sequence is 11 residues long. The germline V gene has CDR1 LNHDA and CDR2 SQIVND (reference sequence).

This clone was seen only once. The V call is TRBV29-1, the J call TRBJ1-2; D remains ambiguous. The germline CDR1 and CDR2 sequences are SQVTM and ANQGSEA. There are 13 residues in the CDR3. V was cut by 6 bases and J by 3 bases, with 14 bases left in between. CDR3: CSVHEWIDYGYTF. The CDR3 DNA follows: TGCAGCGTCCATGAATGGATAGACTATGGCTACACCTTC.

The V and J genes are TRBV29-1 and TRBJ2-5, with D tentatively TRBD1 (6 bases). V lost 6 bases, J lost 1 base, and 12 bases lay in between. Per the germline V gene, CDR1 is SQVTM and CDR2 is ANQGSEA. This CDR3 has 13 residues. The CDR3 nucleotides read TGCAGCGTGAGCAGGGGATTCCAAGAGACCCAGTACTTC. This gives the protein CSVSRGFQETQYF.

The V call is TRBV30, the J call TRBJ2-5, with unresolved D. Germline V gene sequence: CDR1 GTSNPN, CDR2 SVGIG (reference sequence). V gave up 2 bases and J gave up 0 bases, with 13 bases separating them. The CDR3 length is 15 residues. The CDR3 protein is CAWSPFVRYQETQYF. The CDR3 DNA reads as TGTGCCTGGAGTCCTTTCGTACGGTACCAAGAGACCCAGTACTTC.

The rearrangement joins TRBV29-1 to TRBJ1-2; TRBD1 matches 7 bases. Per the germline V gene, CDR1 is SQVTM and CDR2 is ANQGSEA. The CDR3 contains 14 residues. V trimming: 4 bases; J trimming: 4 bases; junction bases outside the gene matches: 9. Here the CDR3 DNA reads TGCAGCGTTGGGGACAGAGGTCTGGCCTATGGCTACACCTTC. Its protein is CSVGDRGLAYGYTF.

The chain has TRBV4-1 and TRBJ2-2, with TRBD2 identical over 7 bases. There are 15 residues in the CDR3. The germline gives CDR1 MGHRA, CDR2 YSYEKL. The junction had 4 bases not matched to a gene; V was cut back by 1 base and J by 5 bases. For the CDR3, the DNA is TGCGCCAGCAGCCAAGGACTAGCAGGGACCGGGGAGCTGTTTTTT. Its protein is CASSQGLAGTGELFF.

The sample holds a few counts of this clone. The CDR3 is CASSDQGYQPQHF. The DNA of the CDR3 is TGTGCCAGCAGTGATCAGGGATATCAGCCCCAGCATTTT. The chain uses TRBV25-1 and TRBJ1-5; tentatively, D is TRBD1 (5 bases). CDR1 and CDR2 (germline): MGHDK, SYGVNS. V lost 3 bases, J lost 5 bases, and 8 bases lay in between. The length of the CDR3 is 13 residues.

The rearrangement links TRBV20-1 to TRBJ1-1; no clear D. The CDR3 loop spans 10 amino acids. V lost 6 bases to trimming and J lost 3 bases, with 5 bases between them. CDR1 DFQATT and CDR2 SNEGSKA come from the germline V gene (reference sequence). In DNA, the CDR3 is TGCAGTGCGGGGTACACTGAAGCTTTCTTT. Amino acid sequence: CSAGYTEAFF.

This clone was counted once. V gene TRBV10-3 combines with J gene TRBJ2-3; no definite D call. CDR3 length: 13 residues. Germline V gene lookup returns CDR1 ENHRY and CDR2 SYGVKD. The V gene lost 10 bases and the J gene lost 1 base, with 12 bases spanning the gap. CDR3 DNA sequence: TGTGCCACCACTTCTGGGGGCACAGATACGCAGTATTTT. This gives the protein CATTSGGTDTQYF.

The table lists this clone with a few counts. The chain recombines TRBV7-2 with TRBJ2-5, with TRBD1 identical over 7 bases. In germline, CDR1 is SGHTA, CDR2 FQGNSA. V lost 6 bases, J lost 6 bases, and 1 base stayed unmatched. This CDR3 region has 11 residues. The CDR3 DNA follows: TGTGCCAGCAGACAGGGGCAGACCCAGTACTTC. Translation: CASRQGQTQYF.

This clone was observed once. The V gene is TRBV29-1, the J gene TRBJ2-3; a weak D match, TRBD2 (5 bases). V was trimmed by 2 bases and J by 8 bases, leaving 14 bases between them. The CDR3 runs 13 residues. Germline CDR1 is SQVTM and CDR2 is ANQGSEA. CDR3 sequence (DNA): TGCAGCGTTGAACCACCGGGGATTGGTACGCAGTATTTT. Its translation is CSVEPPGIGTQYF.

The chain combines TRBV9 with TRBJ2-5, with 8 bases fitting TRBD2. The CDR3 is made up of 15 amino acids. The junction had 10 bases not matched to a gene; V was cut back by 4 bases and J by 5 bases. Germline V gene data show CDR1 as SGDLS and CDR2 as YYNGEE. Here the CDR3 reads CASSKAGGVLETQYF. As DNA, the CDR3 is TGTGCCAGCAGCAAGGCGGGGGGCGTTTTGGAGACCCAGTACTTC.

Only a few counts were recorded for this clone. V is TRBV29-1 and J is TRBJ2-7; D is tentatively TRBD1 or TRBD2 (5 bases each). CDR1 is SQVTM and CDR2 is ANQGSEA in the germline V gene. With 6 bases removed from V and 2 bases from J, the gap between germline ends came to 17 bases. The CDR3 has 14 amino acids. The CDR3: CSVRFRDQAYEQYF. The CDR3 DNA reads TGCAGCGTCCGCTTCCGGGACCAAGCCTACGAGCAGTACTTC.